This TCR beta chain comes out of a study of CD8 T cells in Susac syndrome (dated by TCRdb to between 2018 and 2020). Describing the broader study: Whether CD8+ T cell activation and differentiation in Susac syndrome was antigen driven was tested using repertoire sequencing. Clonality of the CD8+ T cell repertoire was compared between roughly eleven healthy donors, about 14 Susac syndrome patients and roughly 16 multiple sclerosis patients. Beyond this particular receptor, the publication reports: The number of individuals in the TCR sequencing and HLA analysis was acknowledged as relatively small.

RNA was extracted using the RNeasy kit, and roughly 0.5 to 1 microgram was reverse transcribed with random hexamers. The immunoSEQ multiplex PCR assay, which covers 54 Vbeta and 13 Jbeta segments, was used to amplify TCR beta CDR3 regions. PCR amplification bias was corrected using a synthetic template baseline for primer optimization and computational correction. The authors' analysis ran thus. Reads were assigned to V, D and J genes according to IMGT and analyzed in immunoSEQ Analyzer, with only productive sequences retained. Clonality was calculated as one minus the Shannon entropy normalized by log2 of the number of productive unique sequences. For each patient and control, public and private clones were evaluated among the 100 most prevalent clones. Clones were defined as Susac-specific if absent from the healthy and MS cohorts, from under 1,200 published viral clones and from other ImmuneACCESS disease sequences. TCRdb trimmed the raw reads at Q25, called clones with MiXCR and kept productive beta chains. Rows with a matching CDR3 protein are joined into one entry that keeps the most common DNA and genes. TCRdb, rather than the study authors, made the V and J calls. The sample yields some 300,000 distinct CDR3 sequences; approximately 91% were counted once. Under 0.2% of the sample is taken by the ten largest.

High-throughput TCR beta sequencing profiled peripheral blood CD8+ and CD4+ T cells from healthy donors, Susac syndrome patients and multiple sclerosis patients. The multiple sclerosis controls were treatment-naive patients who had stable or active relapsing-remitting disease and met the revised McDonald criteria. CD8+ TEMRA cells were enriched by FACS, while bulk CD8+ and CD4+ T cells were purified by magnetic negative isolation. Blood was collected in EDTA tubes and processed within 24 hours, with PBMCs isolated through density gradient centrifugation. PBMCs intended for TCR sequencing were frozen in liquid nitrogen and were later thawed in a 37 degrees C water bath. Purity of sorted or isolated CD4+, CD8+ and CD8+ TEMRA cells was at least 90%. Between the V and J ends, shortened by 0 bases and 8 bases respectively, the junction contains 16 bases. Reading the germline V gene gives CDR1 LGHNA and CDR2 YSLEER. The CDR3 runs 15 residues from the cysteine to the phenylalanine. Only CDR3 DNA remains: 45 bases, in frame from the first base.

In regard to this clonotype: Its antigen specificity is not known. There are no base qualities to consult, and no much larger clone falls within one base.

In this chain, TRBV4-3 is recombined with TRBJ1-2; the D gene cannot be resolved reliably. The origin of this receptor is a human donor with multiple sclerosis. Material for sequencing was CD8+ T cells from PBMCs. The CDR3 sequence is CASSQEIFLTMGYTF. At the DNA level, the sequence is TGCGCCAGCAGCCAAGAGATCTTCCTAACTATGGGCTACACCTTC.